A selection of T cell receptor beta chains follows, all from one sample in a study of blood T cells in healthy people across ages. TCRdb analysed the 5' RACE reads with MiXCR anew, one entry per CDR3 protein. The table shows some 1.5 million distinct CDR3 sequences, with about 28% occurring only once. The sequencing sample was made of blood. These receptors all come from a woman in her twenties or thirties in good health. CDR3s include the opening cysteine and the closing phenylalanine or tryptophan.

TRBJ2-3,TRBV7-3,CAGSLTPSGDTQYF
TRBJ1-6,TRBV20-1,CSARGDRSSYNSPLHF
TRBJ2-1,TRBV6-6,CASRGESREQFF
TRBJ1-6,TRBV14,CASSEGPQRANSPLHF
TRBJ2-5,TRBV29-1,CSVGVQETQYF
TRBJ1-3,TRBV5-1,CASSLDAGGTIYF
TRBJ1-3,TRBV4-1,CASSPWIRRSSGNTIYF
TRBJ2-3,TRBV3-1,CASSLGGAGLSPWKYF
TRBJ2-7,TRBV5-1,CASCPSTAGTEQYF
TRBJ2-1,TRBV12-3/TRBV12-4,CASSFASGSLSYNEQFF
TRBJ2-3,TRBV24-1,CATSEQGTSGTQYF
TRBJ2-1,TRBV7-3,CASSLEMNNEQFF
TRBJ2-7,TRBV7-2,CASSPTPGVSYEQYF
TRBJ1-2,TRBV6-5,CASSKVLGHGYTF